This TCR beta chain was sequenced during a study of blood T cell repertoires in COVID-19. Study summary: Some COVID-19 samples were acute and others convalescent; all came from the United States, Italy and Spain. PBMCs, B-cell-depleted T cells, or T cells were the source of the cDNA or gDNA that made up the material.

Under the authors' procedure: Amplification with reference gene primers provided the estimates of nucleated cell counts. Only in-frame clones appear in the TCRdb table, and some are missing; sequencing was by immunoSEQ multiplex PCR. That table is the source of V, J and clone size, and D and trimming were worked out from the DNA. The data show roughly 230,000 clones, around four fifths seen once. V lost 6 bases, J lost 1 base, and 12 bases lay in between. This CDR3 spans 14 amino acids. The germline CDR1 and CDR2 sequences are MNHNY and SVGAGI (reference sequence). The chain employs TRBV6-6 and TRBJ1-2, with a weak D call TRBD1 (6 bases). The material sequenced was peripheral blood. This clonotype was obtained from a man aged 40-49 years with active or convalescent COVID-19. CDR3 residues: CASSEQGVNYGYTF. CDR3 in DNA: TGTGCCAGCAGCGAACAGGGAGTTAACTATGGCTACACCTTC.